Presented here are 7 T cell receptor beta chains from one specimen sequenced in a study of T cell responses to AZD1222 COVID-19 vaccine. Libraries were prepared by immunoSEQ multiplex PCR; TCRdb keeps only in-frame clonotypes and omits some of them. The sample holds some 130,000 clones; about nine tenths are singletons and the top ten take 1.1%. The sequences come from peripheral blood, collected 28 days after the second AZD1222 dose. The receptors come from an adult who received the AZD1222 COVID-19 vaccine.

V and J are TRBV7-7 and TRBJ2-2; D remains unclear. The CDR3 covers 13 residues. CDR1 and CDR2 from the germline V gene are SSHAT and FNYEAQ (reference sequence). V lost 5 bases and J 4 bases, leaving 8 bases between the germline ends. CDR3 protein: CASSPLPTGELFF. The CDR3 region has the DNA TGTGCCAGCAGCCCACTCCCCACCGGGGAGCTGTTTTTT. Filled out from reference TRBV7-7 and TRBJ2-2, the complete variable domain reads GAGVSQSPRYKVTKRGQDVTLRCDPISSHATLYWYQQALGQGPEFLTYFNYEAQPDKSGLPSDRFSAERPEGSISTLTIQRTEQRDSAMYRCASSPLPTGELFFGEGSRLTVL.

The chain uses TRBV15 and TRBJ1-4; the D gene is possibly TRBD1 (5 bases). Trimming pared 5 bases from V and 4 bases from J, leaving 17 bases between. This CDR3 contains 16 residues. CDR1 and CDR2 (germline): LNHNV, YYDKDF (reference sequence). CDR3 DNA sequence: TGTGCCACCAGCCCCAAAGGAGACAGCTTTAATGAAAAACTGTTTTTT. Amino acids: CATSPKGDSFNEKLFF.

This chain uses TRBV27 with TRBJ2-7; 7 bases align to TRBD1. V lost 5 bases and J lost 3; bases outside the gene matches: 7. This CDR3 comprises 14 residues. Germline CDR1 and CDR2: MNHEY and SMNVEV (reference sequence). Here the CDR3 DNA reads TGTGCCAGCAGTCGTTATGGGACAGACTACGAGCAGTACTTC. Its translation is CASSRYGTDYEQYF.

This clone came up once. V is TRBV6-5 and J is TRBJ2-1, with D possibly being TRBD1 (5 bases). CDR3 size: 15 residues. Trimming left V 2 bases short and J 4 bases short, with 12 bases between. The germline gives CDR1 MNHEY, CDR2 SVGAGI. CDR3 bases: TGTGCCAGCAGTTACAAGGGGCCGACGTACAATGAGCAGTTCTTC. This gives the protein CASSYKGPTYNEQFF.

The V call is TRBV6-4, the J call TRBJ1-1, with 7 bases matching TRBD1. CDR1 is MRHNA and CDR2 is SNTAGT in the germline V gene. V lost 0 bases and J lost 3; bases outside the gene matches: 4. This CDR3 is built from 15 residues. The CDR3 region is CASSDSGRGDTEAFF. The CDR3 nucleotides are TGTGCCAGCAGTGACTCTGGCAGGGGGGACACTGAAGCTTTCTTT.

This chain uses TRBV12-5 with TRBJ2-7; 10 nucleotides line up with TRBD2. This CDR3 contains 13 residues. J gave up 2 bases and V 9 bases, and 4 bases lay outside the gene matches. Looked up from germline, CDR1 is LGHNT and CDR2 is FRNRAP. The CDR3 sequence is CASRTSGAYEQYF. The CDR3 DNA is TGTGCTAGCCGGACTAGCGGAGCCTACGAGCAGTACTTC.

V gene TRBV29-1 combines with J gene TRBJ2-7, with TRBD1 as a possible D gene (5 bases). Germline V gene lookup returns CDR1 SQVTM and CDR2 ANQGSEA. The CDR3 runs to 18 residues. V lost 5 bases and J lost 0, with 26 bases in between. The CDR3 DNA reads TGCAGCGTTCGCCTAAAATTAACAGGTGCTTGGAGCTCCTACGAGCAGTACTTC. Its translation: CSVRLKLTGAWSSYEQYF.